These T cell receptor beta chains were read from a single sample in a study of blood T cell repertoires in COVID-19. Libraries were prepared by immunoSEQ multiplex PCR; TCRdb keeps only in-frame clonotypes and omits some of them. The table shows roughly 150,000 clones, with 85% to 90% occurring only once. The source material was peripheral blood. These receptors were taken from a woman of 80 years or more with COVID-19, enrolled during active disease. The CDR3 runs from the conserved cysteine through the conserved F or W. Fields, in order: clone size, V gene, D gene, J gene, CDR3 protein, CDR3 DNA. D genes are given only for firm matches. Clone size, where shown, is once, few, many, or a class for clones that have expanded.

-	TRBV10-2	TRBD1	TRBJ2-1	CASSELGQGEQFF	TGCGCCAGCAGTGAGTTAGGACAGGGGGAACAGTTCTTC
-	TRBV7-3	-	TRBJ2-1	CASSRNREGRQFF	TGTGCCAGCAGCCGTAACAGGGAAGGTAGGCAGTTCTTC
once	TRBV6-6	-	TRBJ2-3	CASRAGAFGTDTQYF	TGTGCCAGCAGGGCAGGCGCCTTTGGCACAGATACGCAGTATTTT
-	TRBV4-3	-	TRBJ2-1	CASSQARAGDFYNEQFF	TGCGCCAGCAGCCAAGCCCGCGCAGGGGATTTCTACAATGAGCAGTTCTTC
-	TRBV19	-	TRBJ1-2	CASSIVQGDYGYTF	TGTGCCAGTAGTATTGTGCAGGGCGACTATGGCTACACCTTC
-	TRBV28	-	TRBJ1-4	CASRLAGGATNEKLFF	TGTGCCAGCCGTTTGGCCGGGGGGGCAACTAATGAAAAACTGTTTTTT
-	TRBV19	-	TRBJ1-1	CASSIFSRGLGTEAFF	TGTGCCAGTAGTATATTTTCACGAGGGCTCGGGACTGAAGCTTTCTTT
-	TRBV7-3	-	TRBJ2-3	CASSSTYTDTQYF	TGTGCCAGCAGCTCGACTTACACAGATACGCAGTATTTT
-	TRBV15	-	TRBJ2-5	CATSRDLGERETQYF	TGTGCCACCAGCAGAGATCTCGGGGAGCGGGAGACCCAGTACTTC
-	TRBV5-1	-	TRBJ1-2	CASSSREGGSYGYTF	TGCGCCAGCAGCTCCCGTGAAGGGGGTTCCTATGGCTACACCTTC
-	TRBV7-9	TRBD1	TRBJ1-1	CASSLDPTGRGNTEAFF	TGTGCCAGCAGCTTGGACCCGACAGGGCGGGGAAACACTGAAGCTTTCTTT
-	TRBV3-1/TRBV3-2	TRBD1	TRBJ1-1	CASKTGAMNTEAFF	TGTGCCAGTAAGACAGGGGCCATGAACACTGAAGCTTTCTTT
-	TRBV3-1/TRBV3-2	TRBD2	TRBJ2-1	CASSQDPSGRYNEQFF	TGTGCCAGCAGCCAAGATCCCAGCGGGAGGTACAATGAGCAGTTCTTC
-	TRBV28	TRBD2	TRBJ2-2	CASRGLSGTGELFF	TGTGCCAGCAGGGGACTATCAGGCACCGGGGAGCTGTTTTTT
-	TRBV7-2	TRBD1	TRBJ2-5	CASSLVPTGGQETQYF	TGTGCCAGCAGCTTAGTTCCGACAGGGGGTCAAGAGACCCAGTACTTC
-	TRBV28	TRBD1	TRBJ1-4	CASSFSGGLDEKLFF	TGTGCCAGCAGTTTTTCAGGGGGCCTAGATGAAAAACTGTTTTTT
-	TRBV6-1	TRBD1	TRBJ1-5	CASSSRDRGHQPQHF	TGTGCCAGCAGTTCCCGGGACAGGGGGCATCAGCCCCAGCATTTT
-	TRBV9	-	TRBJ2-3	CASSAPQNTDTQYF	TGTGCCAGCAGCGCCCCCCAAAACACAGATACGCAGTATTTT
-	TRBV7-7	TRBD1	TRBJ2-1	CASSPQGDEQFF	TGTGCTAGCAGCCCCCAGGGGGATGAGCAGTTCTTC
-	TRBV4-1	TRBD1	TRBJ1-5	CASSQGSGTGTQPQHF	TGCGCCAGCAGCCAAGGGTCCGGGACAGGGACTCAGCCCCAGCATTTT
-	TRBV28	-	TRBJ1-5	CASSFLGSNQPQHF	TGTGCCAGCAGTTTTCTAGGGAGTAATCAGCCCCAGCATTTT
-	TRBV5-1	-	TRBJ1-3	CASSLPESSGNTIYF	TGCGCCAGCAGCTTGCCGGAGAGCTCTGGAAACACCATATATTTT
-	TRBV19	TRBD1	TRBJ2-3	CASSRGRTGPTDTQYF	TGTGCCAGTAGTAGAGGCAGGACAGGGCCCACAGATACGCAGTATTTT
-	TRBV7-2	-	TRBJ1-4	CASSAQQGRGGEKLFF	TGTGCCAGCAGCGCACAACAGGGCCGCGGTGGTGAAAAACTGTTTTTT
-	TRBV28	TRBD1	TRBJ1-2	CASTADRAGYGYTF	TGTGCCAGCACCGCCGACAGGGCGGGCTATGGCTACACCTTC
-	TRBV4-1	TRBD1	TRBJ2-6	CASSQEGLGQLNSGANVLTF	TGCGCCAGCAGCCAAGAAGGTCTGGGACAGCTCAACTCTGGGGCCAACGTCCTGACTTTC
-	TRBV3-1/TRBV3-2	TRBD2	TRBJ2-3	CASTIGLADTDTQYF	TGTGCCAGCACCATCGGACTAGCGGACACAGATACGCAGTATTTT
-	TRBV5-5	-	TRBJ2-3	CASSADPTVLDTQYF	TGTGCCAGCAGCGCGGATCCGACCGTCCTTGATACGCAGTATTTT
-	TRBV10-3	TRBD1	TRBJ2-7	CAISGTGYEQYF	TGTGCCATCAGTGGGACAGGGTACGAGCAGTACTTC
-	TRBV4-2	-	TRBJ2-1	CASSQDGVNEQFF	TGTGCCAGCAGCCAAGATGGAGTAAATGAGCAGTTCTTC
-	TRBV6-6	-	TRBJ1-3	CASGGSSGNTIYF	TGTGCCAGCGGGGGGAGCTCTGGAAACACCATATATTTT
few	TRBV27	-	TRBJ1-1	CASSFRSGGEAFF	TGTGCCAGCAGTTTTCGGTCCGGGGGTGAAGCTTTCTTT
-	TRBV28	TRBD1	TRBJ1-2	CASSETGTGHYGYTF	TGTGCCAGCAGTGAAACCGGGACAGGACACTATGGCTACACCTTC
-	TRBV10-3	TRBD1	TRBJ2-7	CAISRDRGNEQYF	TGTGCCATCAGCCGGGACAGGGGCAACGAGCAGTACTTC
-	TRBV4-3	TRBD1	TRBJ1-6	CASSQEWTDRAYNSPLHF	TGCGCCAGCAGCCAAGAATGGACGGACAGGGCCTATAATTCACCCCTCCACTTT
-	TRBV14	TRBD1	TRBJ1-4	CASSPRTGSEKLFF	TGTGCCAGCAGCCCGCGGACAGGGAGCGAAAAACTGTTTTTT
-	TRBV3-1/TRBV3-2	-	TRBJ2-1	CASSPHGVRWEKSYNEQFF	TGTGCCAGCAGCCCCCACGGAGTCAGGTGGGAGAAGTCCTACAATGAGCAGTTCTTC
once	TRBV12-3/TRBV12-4	-	TRBJ1-1	CASKWGEAEAFF	TGTGCCTCCAAGTGGGGGGAGGCTGAAGCTTTCTTT
-	TRBV6-5	-	TRBJ2-2	CASSPRATSPGELFF	TGTGCCAGCAGTCCCCGAGCTACGTCCCCCGGGGAGCTGTTTTTT
-	TRBV6-6	TRBD2	TRBJ2-3	CASSHRTSGRPRHTDTQYF	TGTGCCAGCAGTCACAGGACTAGCGGGAGGCCTAGGCACACAGATACGCAGTATTTT
-	TRBV14	-	TRBJ2-7	CASSPGGGSYEQYF	TGTGCCAGCAGCCCTGGGGGCGGCTCCTACGAGCAGTACTTC
-	TRBV28	TRBD1	TRBJ1-5	CASSLVRFTTGGQPQHF	TGTGCCAGCAGTTTAGTTCGGTTTACGACAGGGGGTCAGCCCCAGCATTTT
-	TRBV15	-	TRBJ2-3	CATSRARGPDTQYF	TGTGCCACCAGCAGAGCCAGGGGCCCAGATACGCAGTATTTT
-	TRBV7-9	TRBD1	TRBJ2-2	CASSPRTGKVGELFF	TGTGCCAGCAGCCCCCGGACAGGGAAGGTCGGGGAGCTGTTTTTT
-	TRBV2	-	TRBJ1-2	CASRATAYGYTF	TGTGCCAGCAGGGCGACAGCCTATGGCTACACCTTC
-	TRBV7-8	TRBD2	TRBJ2-3	CASSRGLAGEADTQYF	TGTGCCAGCAGCCGAGGACTAGCGGGAGAGGCAGATACGCAGTATTTT
once	TRBV3-1/TRBV3-2	-	TRBJ1-2	CASSQDAGRNGYTF	TGTGCCAGCAGCCAAGATGCAGGGCGGAATGGCTACACCTTC
few	TRBV27	-	TRBJ1-3	CASSLFPFSSGNTIYF	TGTGCCAGCAGTTTGTTCCCCTTCAGCTCTGGAAACACCATATATTTT
-	TRBV28	TRBD1	TRBJ1-4	CASSIAGGNEKLFF	TGTGCCAGCAGCATCGCAGGGGGGAATGAAAAACTGTTTTTT
few	TRBV6-1	TRBD1	TRBJ1-1	CASSETGMDTEAFF	TGTGCCAGCAGTGAGACAGGGATGGACACTGAAGCTTTCTTT
-	TRBV7-8	-	TRBJ1-2	CASSPLLYGYTF	TGTGCCAGCAGCCCCCTTCTCTATGGCTACACCTTC
few	TRBV5-1	-	TRBJ1-1	CASARLTGPQGTEAFF	TGCGCCAGCGCAAGGTTAACAGGTCCGCAGGGCACTGAAGCTTTCTTT
-	TRBV7-2	TRBD2	TRBJ2-2	CASSLVGGTSWPGELFF	TGTGCCAGCAGCTTAGTTGGAGGGACTAGTTGGCCCGGGGAGCTGTTTTTT
-	TRBV19	TRBD2	TRBJ2-1	CAVWGGYNEQFF	TGTGCCGTATGGGGGGGATACAATGAGCAGTTCTTC
few	TRBV10-3	TRBD2	TRBJ2-1	CASGTSGRASYNEQFF	TGTGCCTCAGGGACTAGCGGGAGGGCGTCCTACAATGAGCAGTTCTTC